The next 19 T cell receptor beta chains were all read from a single sample in a study of cytomegalovirus exposure and HLA in healthy donors. The PCR made use of 60 Vbeta and 13 Jbeta primers. Profiled with immunoSEQ multiplex PCR; TCRdb holds only in-frame clones, not every one. The sample includes about 120,000 clones, about 80% of them seen just once. The sequenced sample consisted of PBMCs. The receptor source for this set is a woman aged 40 to 55 in good health and CMV-seropositive.

The chain couples TRBV7-2 to TRBJ1-6, with TRBD1 matching 7 bases. V dropped 1 base and J dropped 7; count of bases not matched to a gene: 4. The CDR3 has 15 residues. CDR1 is SGHTA, CDR2 FQGNSA, per germline. The CDR3 DNA reads as TGTGCCAGCAGCTTAGGGCAGGGGGGCAATTCACCCCTCCACTTT. Its translation: CASSLGQGGNSPLHF.

The V and J genes are TRBV7-6 and TRBJ2-5, with 10 positions matching TRBD2. Germline CDR1 SGHVS, CDR2 FNYEAQ. Trimming cost V 1 base and J 5 bases; bases outside gene matches: 4. The CDR3 loop spans 15 amino acids. The CDR3 sequence is CASSLDELAGETQYF. CDR3 nucleotide sequence: TGTGCCAGCAGCTTAGATGAACTAGCGGGGGAGACCCAGTACTTC. The whole variable domain, remainder taken from reference TRBV7-6 and TRBJ2-5, is GAGVSQSPRYKVTKRGQDVALRCDPISGHVSLYWYRQALGQGPEFLTYFNYEAQQDKSGLPNDRFSAERPEGSISTLTIQRTEQRDSAMYRCASSLDELAGETQYFGPGTRLLVL.

In the case of this clone: Mismatch with germline at one junction end may stem from a read error. The identical CDR3 is also encoded by other nucleotide sequences in the sample. The rearrangement links TRBV27 to TRBJ1-6; maybe TRBD1 (5 bases). The CDR3 has 16 residues. Looked up from germline, CDR1 is MNHEY and CDR2 is SMNVEV (reference sequence). The CDR3 protein is CASSSGLGNYNSPLHF. The DNA for the CDR3 is TGTGCCAGCAGTTCAGGGCTGGGTAACTATAATTCCCCCCTCCACTTT.

This clone was counted only a few times. CDR3: CASSAGTDTGELFF. The CDR3 DNA reads TGCGCCAGCAGCGCTGGGACAGACACCGGGGAGCTGTTTTTT. V gene TRBV5-1 combines with J gene TRBJ2-2, with 7 positions matching TRBD1. Germline trimming cut 4 bases from V and 3 bases from J; bases unmatched to any gene: 3. The CDR3 has 14 amino acids. CDR1 and CDR2 (germline): SGHRS, YFSETQ.

This chain uses TRBV7-2 with TRBJ2-7; D is uncertain. The V end lost 4 bases, the J end lost 5 bases, and 6 bases lay between the germline ends. Germline assignment: CDR1 SGHTA and CDR2 FQGNSA. This CDR3 region has 11 residues. Here the CDR3 DNA reads TGTGCCAGCAGCTCTCTTAACGAGCAGTACTTC. Protein: CASSSLNEQYF.

CDR3 sequence: CASSLSGSKRDTGELFF. The CDR3 nucleotides read TGCGCCAGCAGCCTAAGCGGGAGCAAGAGGGACACCGGGGAGCTGTTTTTT. The chain combines TRBV5-1 with TRBJ2-2; 8 nucleotides line up with TRBD2. The CDR3 has 17 amino acids. J gave up 3 bases and V 4 bases, and 11 bases lay outside the gene matches. CDR1 is SGHRS, CDR2 YFSETQ, per germline. Variable domain in full (rest from reference TRBV5-1 and TRBJ2-2): KAGVTQTPRYLIKTRGQQVTLSCSPISGHRSVSWYQQTPGQGLQFLFEYFSETQRNKGNFPGRFSGRQFSNSRSEMNVSTLELGDSALYLCASSLSGSKRDTGELFFGEGSRLTVL.

The sample holds a few counts of this clone. J is TRBJ2-7 and V is TRBV7-2; D possibly corresponds to TRBD2 (6 bases). Trimming pared 1 base from V and 3 bases from J, leaving 7 bases between. The CDR3 is 13 residues long. Germline CDR1 is SGHTA and CDR2 is FQGNSA. The CDR3 nucleotides read TGTGCCAGCAGCTTAGGGAGGGACTACGAGCAGTACTTC. Translating it yields CASSLGRDYEQYF.

The chain joins TRBV4-1 to TRBJ2-7; TRBD1 aligns across 9 bases. Germline V gene data show CDR1 as MGHRA and CDR2 as YSYEKL. V lost 0 bases to trimming and J lost 4 bases; unmatched junction nucleotides: 4. The CDR3 is 15 amino acids. CDR3: CASSQDGTGWYEQYF. In nucleotides, the CDR3 is TGCGCCAGCAGCCAAGACGGGACAGGGTGGTACGAGCAGTACTTC.

V and J are TRBV5-6 and TRBJ1-5; a weak D match, TRBD1 (6 bases). V lost 0 bases and J lost 3, with 7 bases in between. Germline V CDR1 and CDR2: SGHDT, YYEEEE. This CDR3 spans 14 amino acids. The chain's CDR3 is CASSLAGANQPQHF. CDR3 coding DNA: TGTGCCAGCAGCTTGGCAGGGGCCAATCAGCCCCAGCATTTT.

The chain recombines TRBV4-2 with TRBJ2-5, with 9 bases aligning to TRBD1. Germline loops: CDR1 LGHNA, CDR2 YNFKEQ. This CDR3 spans 17 amino acids. V shed 4 bases and J 5 bases; nucleotides not matched to a gene: 14. In nucleotides, the CDR3 is TGTGCCAGCAGCCCCCCCGGTTTGGGACAGGGCCGGGAGACCCAGTACTTC. Translation gives CASSPPGLGQGRETQYF.

The rearrangement joins TRBV5-1 to TRBJ1-5; TRBD1 aligns across 7 bases. V gave up 0 bases and J gave up 7 bases; unmatched junction bases: 4. Germline lookup yields CDR1 SGHRS and CDR2 YFSETQ. The CDR3 is 14 amino acids. The CDR3 reads CASSLAGGGQPQHF. The CDR3 nucleotides read TGCGCCAGCAGCTTGGCCGGAGGGGGCCAGCCCCAGCATTTT.

This clone showed up just a few times. V gene TRBV18 combines with J gene TRBJ2-4, with D perhaps matching TRBD2 (5 bases). The CDR3 sequence is 13 residues long. With 3 bases removed from V and 8 bases from J, the gap between germline ends came to 11 bases. CDR1 is KGHSH, CDR2 LQKENI, per germline. The CDR3 bases are TGTGCCAGCTCACCCGGCGGGTTTGACATTCAGTACTTC. Translated, it gives CASSPGGFDIQYF.

Regarding this clone: Different DNA sequences within this sample yield the same CDR3. This chain joins TRBV19 and TRBJ2-7; TRBD2 agrees at 15 bases. CDR3 length: 16 amino acids. With V trimmed by 4 bases and J by 4 bases, 5 bases remained unmatched. The germline gives CDR1 LNHDA, CDR2 SQIVND (reference sequence). CDR3 region: CASSTGLAGGTYEQYF. The CDR3 DNA sequence: TGTGCCAGTAGTACGGGACTAGCGGGGGGAACATACGAGCAGTACTTC.

The chain employs TRBV2 and TRBJ1-2; no definite D call. Germline V lookup: CDR1 SNHLY, CDR2 FYNNEI. V lost 5 bases to trimming and J lost 7 bases, with 11 bases between them. CDR3 size: 12 residues. The CDR3 loop is CASSFPPGGYTF. CDR3 DNA: TGTGCCAGCAGTTTCCCCCCCGGTGGCTACACCTTC.

Only a few counts were recorded for this clone. This rearrangement joins TRBV5-1 to TRBJ1-2, with D tentatively TRBD1 (6 bases). Germline-derived CDR1 and CDR2 are SGHRS and YFSETQ. The CDR3 has 14 residues. Trimming took off 4 bases at V and 4 bases at J, with 14 bases between the two ends. The CDR3 reads CASSRETGGYGYTF. Written as DNA, the CDR3 is TGCGCCAGCAGCCGCGAGACAGGAGGCTATGGCTACACCTTC.

CDR3 sequence (DNA): TGTGCCAGCTCCGAGGACAGGGCGGACACCTTC. As protein: CASSEDRADTF. The chain joins TRBV7-9 to TRBJ1-2; 8 bases fit TRBD1. The J segment lost 12 bases and the V segment lost 8 bases, leaving 8 bases of the junction unmatched. The CDR3 has 11 amino acids. Per the germline V gene, CDR1 is SEHNR and CDR2 is FQNEAQ (reference sequence).

The chain is built from TRBV5-6 and TRBJ2-7; D is unresolved. V was clipped by 0 bases and J by 0 bases, with 10 bases between them. The CDR3 is made up of 15 amino acids. CDR1 is SGHDT and CDR2 is YYEEEE in the germline V gene. The CDR3 DNA follows: TGTGCCAGCAGCTTGGTCTCCCTGAGCTCCTACGAGCAGTACTTC. Translating it yields CASSLVSLSSYEQYF.

The chain recombines TRBV10-3 with TRBJ2-3; weak D call: TRBD1 (6 bases). The CDR3 covers 15 residues. Germline CDR1 is ENHRY and CDR2 is SYGVKD. Trimming pared 4 bases from V and 6 bases from J, leaving 17 bases between. CDR3 sequence (DNA): TGTGCCATCAGTGCGACAGGCGATGTGCCGGATACGCAGTATTTT. Translation gives CAISATGDVPDTQYF.

This clone was observed a single time. The genes are TRBV4-2 and TRBJ1-6; 8 bases line up with TRBD1. The J segment lost 9 bases and the V segment lost 1 base, leaving 8 bases of the junction unmatched. The germline gives CDR1 LGHNA, CDR2 YNFKEQ. The CDR3 contains 16 residues. The CDR3 here is CASSQGTGMGSSPLHF. CDR3 DNA sequence: TGTGCCAGCAGCCAAGGGACAGGGATGGGGAGTTCACCCCTCCACTTT.